These 14 T cell receptor beta chains were all obtained from the same sample, sequenced in a study of T cells in Graves' hyperthyroidism and ophthalmopathy. TCR beta CDR3 sequences were amplified from RNA transcripts. Carried out on the TCR CDR3, a first-round RT-PCR used the HTBI primer set. TCRdb redid the calling of the multiplex PCR reads with MiXCR, one entry per CDR3 protein. This sample has hundreds of thousands of distinct CDR3 sequences, with approximately 15% found just once. The sequencing input was blood. The source of these receptors is a woman under 40 with Graves' hyperthyroidism.

The chain uses TRBV15 and TRBJ2-2; the match to TRBD1 covers 11 bases. Germline values: CDR1 LNHNV, CDR2 YYDKDF (reference sequence). The CDR3 totals 14 residues. The ends lost 4 bases at V and 6 bases at J; junction bases unmatched: 1. CDR3 bases: TGTGCCACCAGCACGGGACAGGGGGCCGGGGAGCTGTTTTTT. This translates into CATSTGQGAGELFF.

This clonotype was seen many times. This sequence joins TRBV27 and TRBJ2-7; tentatively, D is TRBD1 (6 bases). The CDR3 totals 13 residues. Germline loops: CDR1 MNHEY, CDR2 SMNVEV (reference sequence). V lost 7 bases, J lost 3 bases, and 13 bases lay in between. The CDR3 reads CASTPTGSYEQYF. The CDR3 DNA sequence: TGTGCCAGCACCCCAACAGGGAGCTACGAGCAGTACTTC.

In its sample, this clonotype was seen a few times. The gene calls are TRBV19 and TRBJ2-1; the D call may be TRBD1 or TRBD2 (6 bases each). The V end lost 5 bases, the J end lost 5 bases, and 19 bases lay between the germline ends. The CDR3 totals 16 residues. CDR1 and CDR2 (germline): LNHDA, SQIVND (reference sequence). DNA for the CDR3: TGTGCCAGTAGTCCATGGGGCGGGACAAGGGACAATGAGCAGTTCTTC. Translation gives CASSPWGGTRDNEQFF.

This clonotype was seen at least ten times. The V and J genes are TRBV19 and TRBJ1-1; 7 bases line up with TRBD1. Germline values: CDR1 LNHDA, CDR2 SQIVND (reference sequence). CDR3 length equals 13 residues. With 3 bases clipped from V and 3 bases from J, the junction kept 1 base outside the gene matches. CDR3 coding DNA: TGTGCCAGTAGTATTGACAGGGACACTGAAGCTTTCTTT. Encoded protein: CASSIDRDTEAFF.

The table lists this clonotype with a few counts. The chain joins TRBV7-6 to TRBJ2-7, with TRBD1 matching over 7 bases. The CDR3 runs 16 residues. The trim removed 5 bases at V and 2 bases at J, leaving 12 bases unmatched. Per germline, CDR1 SGHVS and CDR2 FNYEAQ. The CDR3 DNA reads as TGTGCCAGCAGCGAAGATCCCGGGACAGCCCCCTACGAGCAGTACTTC. Translating gives CASSEDPGTAPYEQYF.

This clonotype has at least ten counts. In DNA, the CDR3 is TGTGCCTGGAGCGTGGGACAGGCTAATCAGCCCCAGCATTTT. This codes for CAWSVGQANQPQHF. The chain carries TRBV30 and TRBJ1-5; 8 nucleotides align to TRBD1. The ends lost 3 bases at V and 4 bases at J; junction bases unmatched: 5. The V gene's germline CDR1 is GTSNPN and CDR2 SVGIG (reference sequence). The CDR3 spans 14 residues. The full variable domain, its missing parts supplied by reference TRBV30 and TRBJ1-5, is SQTIHQWPATLVQPVGSPLSLECTVEGTSNPNLYWYRQAAGRGLQLLFYSVGIGQISSEVPQNLSASRPQDRQFILSSKKLLLSDSGFYLCAWSVGQANQPQHFGDGTRLSIL.

The rearrangement uses TRBV13 and TRBJ1-1; unclear D gene. The CDR3 covers 15 residues. V lost 5 bases, J lost 3 bases, and 16 bases lay in between. Per germline, CDR1 PRHDT and CDR2 FYEKMQ (reference sequence). The CDR3: CASSPTSTRDTEAFF. The CDR3 nucleotides are TGTGCCAGCAGCCCGACCTCAACTAGGGACACTGAAGCTTTCTTT.

The gene calls are TRBV11-2 and TRBJ2-7; the match to TRBD2 covers 9 bases. This CDR3 is 13 amino acids long. Losses at the gene ends were 3 bases for V and 6 bases for J; bases not matched to a gene: 3. Germline V gives CDR1 SGHAT, CDR2 FQNNGV. The CDR3 loop is CASSLVAGAEQYF. The DNA for the CDR3 is TGTGCCAGCAGCTTGGTAGCGGGAGCCGAGCAGTACTTC. Based on the CDR3 plus reference TRBV11-2 and TRBJ2-7, the full variable domain is EAGVAQSPRYKIIEKRQSVAFWCNPISGHATLYWYQQILGQGPKLLIQFQNNGVVDDSQLPKDRFSAERLKGVDSTLKIQPAKLEDSAVYLCASSLVAGAEQYFGPGTRLTVT.

The V call is TRBV10-3, the J call TRBJ2-7; maybe TRBD2 (5 bases). Trimming took off 5 bases at V and 2 bases at J, with 10 bases between the two ends. The CDR3 is made up of 13 amino acids. The V gene's germline CDR1 is ENHRY and CDR2 SYGVKD. This CDR3 is CAISPAGTYEQYF. In DNA form, the CDR3 reads TGTGCCATCAGTCCTGCCGGGACCTACGAGCAGTACTTC.

The chain employs TRBV20-1 and TRBJ2-1; unclear D gene. V lost 6 bases and J lost 3, with 9 bases in between. This CDR3 is built from 12 residues. Germline V gives CDR1 DFQATT, CDR2 SNEGSKA (reference sequence). CDR3: CSAPHLYNEQFF. In nucleotides, the CDR3 is TGCAGTGCCCCCCACCTCTACAATGAGCAGTTCTTC.

This clonotype occurred a few times. The J gene is TRBJ2-7, the V gene TRBV30; perhaps TRBD1 as D (5 bases). Germline CDR1 is GTSNPN and CDR2 is SVGIG (reference sequence). V dropped 4 bases and J dropped 4 bases, with 14 bases sitting between them. The CDR3 extends over 13 amino acids. CDR3 region: CAWTSRPGYEQYF. CDR3 in DNA: TGTGCCTGGACGTCCCGCCCAGGGTACGAGCAGTACTTC. The full variable domain, completed using reference TRBV30 and TRBJ2-7, is SQTIHQWPATLVQPVGSPLSLECTVEGTSNPNLYWYRQAAGRGLQLLFYSVGIGQISSEVPQNLSASRPQDRQFILSSKKLLLSDSGFYLCAWTSRPGYEQYFGPGTRLTVT.

The chain carries TRBV6-5 and TRBJ2-2, with TRBD1 matching 10 bases. The CDR3 is 19 residues long. The germline V gene encodes CDR1 MNHEY and CDR2 SVGAGI. V lost 4 bases, J lost 6 bases, and 17 bases stayed unmatched. For the CDR3, the DNA is TGTGCCAGCAGTTCCCCGGGACAGGGGCTTAAAGGGGTGGCCGGGGAGCTGTTTTTT. This translates into CASSSPGQGLKGVAGELFF.

This clonotype occurred many times. The J gene is TRBJ1-1, the V gene TRBV27; D is possibly TRBD1 (6 bases). V shed 5 bases and J shed 11 bases, with 24 bases lying between them. The CDR3 spans 15 residues. The germline gives CDR1 MNHEY, CDR2 SMNVEV (reference sequence). Written as DNA, the CDR3 is TGTGCCAGCAGTCCCGAGACAGGACCCTCAAGTAAGGCTTTCTTT. Amino acid sequence: CASSPETGPSSKAFF.

The sample holds a few counts of this clonotype. The V call is TRBV4-1, the J call TRBJ1-1; D is unresolved. V lost 5 bases, J lost 4 bases, and 14 bases lay in between. The germline CDR1 and CDR2 sequences are MGHRA and YSYEKL. The CDR3 loop spans 14 amino acids. CDR3 amino acids: CASSVAYPGTEAFF. The CDR3 coding sequence is TGCGCCAGCAGCGTAGCTTACCCGGGCACTGAAGCTTTCTTT.